The sequence of this T cell receptor (beta chain) was determined in a study of long-term antiretroviral therapy in people with HIV. The CDR3 covers 19 residues. Trimming removed 1 base at V and 7 bases at J, with 29 bases between. Germline assignment: CDR1 KGHSH and CDR2 LQKENI. Worth noting for this clone: Its target is not known.

Notes on the study in general: ART adherence, viral resistance and therapy changes were not recorded. Clones that had undergone expansion before ART prevailed in the repertoire throughout all time points.

Investigators performed immunoSEQ version v3.0 at survey level. This table comes from immunoSEQ multiplex PCR, and its TCRdb copy is limited to in-frame clones, with some not included. This sample has more than 20,000 clones, with 83% found just once. Every sample had roughly 1-11 million cryopreserved PBMC in it before DNA extraction. The chain carries TRBV18 and TRBJ2-7, with no clear D. The sample here was unsorted PBMCs, taken 3 years after starting antiretroviral therapy. The receptor was derived from a man aged 18 to 30 with HIV. The CDR3 loop is CASSPRIITGWFAVMEQYV. CDR3 nucleotides: TGTGCCAGCTCACCACGAATTATTACTGGGTGGTTTGCAGTCATGGAGCAGTACGTC.